Presented here are 18 T cell receptor beta chains from one specimen sequenced in a study of beta chain features in type 1 diabetes. The whole isolated RNA underwent reverse transcription, so sequencing captured expressed TCRB transcripts. TCRdb keeps only in-frame clones here, not all; method: immunoSEQ multiplex PCR. The sample includes around 150,000 clones, about 8.1% seen only once; the top ten take about 0.6%. The specimen was central memory CD4+ T cells from blood. All receptors come from a man between 18 and 35 years old in good health.

This clone has a handful of counts. This sample includes further DNA sequences coding for the same CDR3. The CDR3 region has the DNA TGTGCCAGCAGTGAAGACAGGGGCAATCAGCCCCAGCATTTT. Protein: CASSEDRGNQPQHF. The rearrangement joins TRBV2 to TRBJ1-5; the D gene is possibly TRBD1 (6 bases). The CDR3 has 14 amino acids. Trimming removed 1 base from V and 2 bases from J, with 6 bases in between. The germline V gene encodes CDR1 SNHLY and CDR2 FYNNEI.

The gene calls are TRBV19 and TRBJ1-3, with TRBD1 as a possible D gene (5 bases). The CDR3 extends over 14 amino acids. The V gene lost 4 bases and the J gene lost 0 bases, with 7 bases spanning the gap. CDR1 and CDR2 (germline): LNHDA, SQIVND (reference sequence). CDR3 amino acids: CASSTGFSGNTIYF. CDR3 DNA: TGTGCCAGTAGTACAGGGTTCTCTGGAAACACCATATATTTT.

The CDR3: CATSRDYSGPKAFF. DNA for the CDR3: TGTGCCACCAGCAGAGATTACTCTGGGCCCAAGGCTTTCTTT. The chain links TRBV15 to TRBJ1-1, with no clear D. Germline V gives CDR1 LNHNV, CDR2 YYDKDF (reference sequence). V dropped 0 bases and J dropped 11 bases, with 16 bases sitting between them. The CDR3 length is 14 residues.

This clone was seen a handful of times. V is TRBV18 and J is TRBJ2-1, with TRBD2 matching over 12 bases. Germline V gene sequence: CDR1 KGHSH, CDR2 LQKENI. V trimming: 3 bases; J trimming: 4 bases; junction bases outside the gene matches: 4. The length of the CDR3 is 16 residues. The CDR3 spells CASSPGTSGRYNEQFF. CDR3 sequence (DNA): TGTGCCAGCTCACCGGGGACTAGCGGGCGGTACAATGAGCAGTTCTTC.

The V gene is TRBV19, the J gene TRBJ2-3; 13 nucleotides agree with TRBD2. The CDR3 length is 16 residues. CDR1 is LNHDA, CDR2 SQIVND, per germline (reference sequence). V dropped 3 bases and J dropped 1; count of bases not matched to a gene: 1. CDR3 sequence (DNA): TGTGCCAGTAGTATCGGACTAGCGGGGGGCACAGATACGCAGTATTTT. Encoded protein: CASSIGLAGGTDTQYF.

The table lists this clone with a few counts. The CDR3 coding sequence is TGTGCCAGCAGGCGGGGAGGCGAAAAACTGTTTTTT. Residues: CASRRGGEKLFF. The chain recombines TRBV14 with TRBJ1-4; D ambiguous. Trimming pared 6 bases from V and 8 bases from J, leaving 10 bases between. There are 12 residues in the CDR3. Germline CDR1 and CDR2: SGHDN and FVKESK.

This clone was observed a handful of times. The chain links TRBV5-8 to TRBJ2-5, with 13 positions matching TRBD2. V trimming: 4 bases; J trimming: 2 bases; junction bases outside the gene matches: 2. CDR1 and CDR2 (germline): SGHTS, YDEGEE. CDR3 length: 15 residues. The CDR3 nucleotides are TGTGCCAGCAGCCCGGGACTAGCGGGACAAGAGACCCAGTACTTC. Protein sequence: CASSPGLAGQETQYF. The full variable domain, in which reference TRBV5-8 and TRBJ2-5 provide the parts outside the CDR3, is EAGVTQSPTHLIKTRGQQATLRCSPISGHTSVYWYQQALGLGLQFLLWYDEGEERNRGNFPPRFSGRQFPNYSSELNVNALELEDSALYLCASSPGLAGQETQYFGPGTRLLVL.

The genes are TRBV7-8 and TRBJ2-7; D might be TRBD1 (6 bases). The germline V and J ends were trimmed by 4 bases and 0 bases, with 10 bases remaining between them. Germline V lookup: CDR1 SGHVS, CDR2 FQNEAQ. The CDR3 runs 14 residues. The CDR3 loop is CASSSHRDSYEQYF. The DNA for the CDR3 is TGTGCCAGCAGCTCCCACAGGGACTCCTACGAGCAGTACTTC.

This clone was seen more than once but under ten times. The rearrangement uses TRBV9 and TRBJ1-2, with 10 bases fitting TRBD1. Losses at the gene ends were 4 bases for V and 2 bases for J; bases not matched to a gene: 11. The CDR3 is 17 residues long. Looked up from germline, CDR1 is SGDLS and CDR2 is YYNGEE. CDR3 sequence: CASSPRVPGQGNYGYTF. The DNA for the CDR3 is TGTGCCAGCAGCCCCAGAGTACCGGGACAGGGGAACTATGGCTACACCTTC.

The V gene is TRBV28, the J gene TRBJ2-2; TRBD2 aligns across 9 bases. The CDR3 consists of 17 residues. Germline V lookup: CDR1 MDHEN, CDR2 SYDVKM. Trimming at V came to 3 bases and at J to 0 bases, leaving 5 bases not matched to a gene. CDR3 DNA sequence: TGTGCCAGCAGTTTCCTCCTAGCGGGGACGAACACCGGGGAGCTGTTTTTT. This sequence encodes CASSFLLAGTNTGELFF.

This clone has a count of ten or more. V is TRBV30 and J is TRBJ2-3; a possible D gene is TRBD1 (5 bases). The V gene lost 1 base and the J gene lost 2 bases, with 7 bases spanning the gap. The CDR3 sequence is 13 residues long. Per germline, CDR1 GTSNPN and CDR2 SVGIG (reference sequence). DNA of the CDR3: TGTGCCTGGAGTGAACAGGTCACAGATACGCAGTATTTT. It encodes CAWSEQVTDTQYF.

This clone has a handful of counts. CDR3 sequence (DNA): TGCAGCGTTGAAGAACGGGGGAACACTGAAGCTTTCTTT. Its protein is CSVEERGNTEAFF. The rearrangement links TRBV29-1 to TRBJ1-1, with unresolved D. The CDR3 is 13 amino acids. Germline V lookup: CDR1 SQVTM, CDR2 ANQGSEA. Trimming shortened V by 0 bases and J by 1 base, and 6 bases separated the two germline ends.

Only a few counts were recorded for this clone. This chain joins TRBV6-5 and TRBJ2-7; 7 nucleotides line up with TRBD1. The CDR3 spans 15 residues. The V gene's germline CDR1 is MNHEY and CDR2 SVGAGI. V lost 0 bases, J lost 6 bases, and 8 bases stayed unmatched. The CDR3: CASSYSPDRVGEQYF. Here the CDR3 DNA reads TGTGCCAGCAGTTACTCCCCTGACAGGGTAGGCGAGCAGTACTTC.

Concerning this clone itself: At one boundary the junction diverges from the germline segment, which might be a read error. The chain employs TRBV7-2 and TRBJ2-1; TRBD2 agrees at 7 bases. The CDR3 totals 14 residues. In germline, CDR1 is SGHTA, CDR2 FQGNSA. The CDR3 DNA is TGCGCCAGCAGCCAAGGACTAGAACTCAATGAGCAGTTCTTC. Protein: CASSQGLELNEQFF.

This clone has a handful of counts. The rearrangement links TRBV7-2 to TRBJ2-2; D is possibly TRBD2 (5 bases). Trimming took off 5 bases at V and 6 bases at J, with 7 bases between the two ends. From germline, CDR1 is SGHTA and CDR2 FQGNSA. The CDR3 spans 12 residues. The CDR3 region has the DNA TGTGCCAGCAGCCAGCGGTCCGGGGAGCTGTTTTTT. It codes for CASSQRSGELFF. Supplemented by reference TRBV7-2 and TRBJ2-2, the full variable domain reads GAGVSQSPSNKVTEKGKDVELRCDPISGHTALYWYRQSLGQGLEFLIYFQGNSAPDKSGLPSDRFSAERTGGSVSTLTIQRTQQEDSAVYLCASSQRSGELFFGEGSRLTVL.

The chain joins TRBV28 to TRBJ1-2; tentative D call: TRBD1 (5 bases). Germline assignment: CDR1 MDHEN and CDR2 SYDVKM. V lost 1 base and J 7 bases, leaving 16 bases between the germline ends. CDR3 size: 15 residues. The CDR3 DNA reads as TGTGCCAGCAGTTTATCCGTCCTGGGGCGCGGTGGCTACACCTTC. Protein sequence: CASSLSVLGRGGYTF.

This clone was found a few times. The gene calls are TRBV4-3 and TRBJ1-2, with 9 bases that match TRBD1. The junction had 4 bases not matched to a gene; V was cut back by 0 bases and J by 5 bases. CDR3 size: 15 residues. Germline V gene lookup returns CDR1 LGHNA and CDR2 YSLEER. The CDR3 reads CASSQETGGRYGYTF. In DNA, the CDR3 is TGCGCCAGCAGCCAAGAGACAGGGGGACGGTATGGCTACACCTTC.

This clone was recorded once. The chain combines TRBV27 with TRBJ1-5; tentatively, D is TRBD1 (5 bases). The germline V and J ends were trimmed by 3 bases and 2 bases, with 11 bases remaining between them. Germline values: CDR1 MNHEY, CDR2 SMNVEV (reference sequence). This CDR3 spans 15 amino acids. CDR3 sequence (DNA): TGTGCCAGCAGTTTCGGGGGAACTCGCAATCAGCCCCAGCATTTT. This translates into CASSFGGTRNQPQHF.